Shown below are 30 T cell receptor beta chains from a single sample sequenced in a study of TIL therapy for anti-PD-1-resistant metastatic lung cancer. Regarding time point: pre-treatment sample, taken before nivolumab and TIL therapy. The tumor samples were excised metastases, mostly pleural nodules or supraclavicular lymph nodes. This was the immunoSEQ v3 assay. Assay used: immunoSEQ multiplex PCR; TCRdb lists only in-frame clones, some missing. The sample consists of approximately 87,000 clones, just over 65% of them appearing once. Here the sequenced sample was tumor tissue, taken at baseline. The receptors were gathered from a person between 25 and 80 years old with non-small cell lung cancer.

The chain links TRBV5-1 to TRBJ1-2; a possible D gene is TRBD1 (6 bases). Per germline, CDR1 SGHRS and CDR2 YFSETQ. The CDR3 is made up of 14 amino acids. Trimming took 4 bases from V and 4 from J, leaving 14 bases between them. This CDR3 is CASSPTLGAYGYTF. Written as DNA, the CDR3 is TGCGCCAGCAGCCCGACCTTGGGGGCCTATGGCTACACCTTC.

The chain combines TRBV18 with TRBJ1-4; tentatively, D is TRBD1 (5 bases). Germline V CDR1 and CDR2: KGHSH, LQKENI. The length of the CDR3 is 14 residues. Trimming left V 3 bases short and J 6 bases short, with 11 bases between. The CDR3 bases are TGTGCCAGCTCACCGGACAATTTCGATGAAAAACTGTTTTTT. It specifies CASSPDNFDEKLFF.

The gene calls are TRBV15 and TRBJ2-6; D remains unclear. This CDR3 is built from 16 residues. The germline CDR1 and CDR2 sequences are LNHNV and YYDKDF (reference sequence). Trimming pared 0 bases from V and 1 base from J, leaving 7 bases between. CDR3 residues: CATSRDEPSGANVLTF. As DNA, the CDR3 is TGTGCCACCAGCAGAGATGAGCCTTCTGGGGCCAACGTCCTGACTTTC.

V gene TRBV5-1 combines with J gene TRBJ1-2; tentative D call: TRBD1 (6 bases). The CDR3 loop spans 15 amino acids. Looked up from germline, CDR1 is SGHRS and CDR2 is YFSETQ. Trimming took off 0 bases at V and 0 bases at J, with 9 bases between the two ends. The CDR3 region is CASSLETGSNYGYTF. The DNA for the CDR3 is TGCGCCAGCAGCTTGGAGACAGGTTCTAACTATGGCTACACCTTC.

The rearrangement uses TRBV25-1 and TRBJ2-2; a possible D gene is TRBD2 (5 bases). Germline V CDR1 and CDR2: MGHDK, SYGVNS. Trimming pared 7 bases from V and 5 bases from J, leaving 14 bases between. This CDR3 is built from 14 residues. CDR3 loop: CASKGAVGTGELFF. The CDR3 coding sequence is TGTGCCAGCAAGGGAGCGGTCGGAACCGGGGAGCTGTTTTTT.

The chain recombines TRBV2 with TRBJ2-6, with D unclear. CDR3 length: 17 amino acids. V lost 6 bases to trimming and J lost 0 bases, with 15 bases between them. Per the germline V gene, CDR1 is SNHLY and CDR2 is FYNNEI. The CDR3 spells CASRVGPLGSGANVLTF. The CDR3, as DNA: TGTGCCAGCAGGGTAGGACCCTTGGGCTCTGGGGCCAACGTCCTGACTTTC.

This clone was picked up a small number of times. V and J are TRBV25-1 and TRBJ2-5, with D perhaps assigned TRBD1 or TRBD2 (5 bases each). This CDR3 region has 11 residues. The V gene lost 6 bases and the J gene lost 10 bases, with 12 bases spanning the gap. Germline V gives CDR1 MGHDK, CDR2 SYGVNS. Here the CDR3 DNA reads TGTGCCAGCAGGGGGGTAGGGAACCAGTACTTC. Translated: CASRGVGNQYF.

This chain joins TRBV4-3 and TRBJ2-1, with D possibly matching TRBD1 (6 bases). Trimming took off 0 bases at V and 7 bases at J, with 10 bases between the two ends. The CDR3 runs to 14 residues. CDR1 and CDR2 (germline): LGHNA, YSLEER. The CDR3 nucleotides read TGCGCCAGCAGCCAAGACCCCCAGGGGAATGAGCAGTTCTTC. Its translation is CASSQDPQGNEQFF.

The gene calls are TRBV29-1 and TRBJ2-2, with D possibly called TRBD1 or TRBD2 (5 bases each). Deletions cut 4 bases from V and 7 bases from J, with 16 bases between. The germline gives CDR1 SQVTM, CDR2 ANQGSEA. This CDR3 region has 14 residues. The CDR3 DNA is TGCAGCGTTGGGACACAGGCCGCGGGCGGGGAGCTGTTTTTT. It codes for CSVGTQAAGGELFF.

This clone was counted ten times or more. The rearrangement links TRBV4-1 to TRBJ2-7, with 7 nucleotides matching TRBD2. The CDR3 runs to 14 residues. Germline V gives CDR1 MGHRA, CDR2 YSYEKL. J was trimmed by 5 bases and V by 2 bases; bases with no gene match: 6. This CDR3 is CASSQLAGADEQYF. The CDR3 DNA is TGCGCCAGCAGCCAACTGGCGGGAGCAGACGAGCAGTACTTC.

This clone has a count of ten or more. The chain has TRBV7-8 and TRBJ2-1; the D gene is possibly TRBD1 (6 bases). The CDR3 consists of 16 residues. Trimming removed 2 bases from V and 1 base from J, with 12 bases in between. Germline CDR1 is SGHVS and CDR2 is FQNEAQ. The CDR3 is CASSLFSGVSYNEQFF. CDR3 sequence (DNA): TGTGCCAGCAGCTTATTTTCAGGGGTGTCCTACAATGAGCAGTTCTTC.

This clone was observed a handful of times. CDR3 nucleotide sequence: TGCGCCAGCAGCTTGGTCGTGGCGGGGGGGCCTCACGAGCAGTACTTC. Translated, it gives CASSLVVAGGPHEQYF. The chain carries TRBV4-3 and TRBJ2-7, with 9 nucleotides matching TRBD2. The CDR3 sequence is 16 residues long. In germline, CDR1 is LGHNA, CDR2 YSLEER. The V and J ends lost 5 bases and 5 bases, in that order; junction bases with no gene match: 13.

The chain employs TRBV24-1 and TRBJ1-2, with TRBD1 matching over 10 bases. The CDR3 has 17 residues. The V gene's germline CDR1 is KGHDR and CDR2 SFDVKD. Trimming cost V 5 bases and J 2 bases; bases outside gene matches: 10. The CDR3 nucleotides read TGTGCCACCAGTGGGGTTTCGGGGACAGGGGTGAACTATGGCTACACCTTC. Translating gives CATSGVSGTGVNYGYTF.

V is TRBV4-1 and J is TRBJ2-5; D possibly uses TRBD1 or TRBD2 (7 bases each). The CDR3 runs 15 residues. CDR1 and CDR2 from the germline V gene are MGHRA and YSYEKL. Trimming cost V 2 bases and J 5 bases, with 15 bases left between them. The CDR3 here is CASSQPQGGEETQYF. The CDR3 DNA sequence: TGCGCCAGCAGCCAACCTCAGGGGGGGGAGGAGACCCAGTACTTC.

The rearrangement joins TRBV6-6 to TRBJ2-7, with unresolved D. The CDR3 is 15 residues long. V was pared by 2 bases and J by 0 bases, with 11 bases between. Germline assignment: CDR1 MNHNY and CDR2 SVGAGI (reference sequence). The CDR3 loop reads CASSYLSFTSYEQYF. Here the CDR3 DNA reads TGTGCCAGCAGTTACCTGTCATTCACCTCCTACGAGCAGTACTTC.

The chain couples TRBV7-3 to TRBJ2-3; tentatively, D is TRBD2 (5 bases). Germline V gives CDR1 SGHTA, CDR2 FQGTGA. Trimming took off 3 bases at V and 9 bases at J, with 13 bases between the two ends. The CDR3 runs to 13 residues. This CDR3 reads CASSFLVSGTQYF. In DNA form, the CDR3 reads TGTGCCAGCAGCTTTCTCGTCTCGGGGACGCAGTATTTT.

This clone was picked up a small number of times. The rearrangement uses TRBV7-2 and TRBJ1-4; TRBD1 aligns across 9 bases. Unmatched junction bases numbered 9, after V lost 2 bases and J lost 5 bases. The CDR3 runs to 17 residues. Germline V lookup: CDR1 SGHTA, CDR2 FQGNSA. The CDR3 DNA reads TGTGCCAGCAGCTTAATGGGACAGGGAAACCGGAATGAAAAACTGTTTTTT. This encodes CASSLMGQGNRNEKLFF.

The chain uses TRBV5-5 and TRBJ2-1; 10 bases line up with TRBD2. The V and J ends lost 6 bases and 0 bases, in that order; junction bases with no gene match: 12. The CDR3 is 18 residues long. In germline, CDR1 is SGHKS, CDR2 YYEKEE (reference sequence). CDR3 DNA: TGTGCCAGCACACCGGGACTAGCGACGTCGAGCTCCTACAATGAGCAGTTCTTC. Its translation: CASTPGLATSSSYNEQFF.

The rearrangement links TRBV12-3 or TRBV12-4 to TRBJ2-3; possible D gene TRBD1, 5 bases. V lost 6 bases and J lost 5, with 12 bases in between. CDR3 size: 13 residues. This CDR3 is CASRRTMVDTQYF. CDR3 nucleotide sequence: TGTGCCAGCAGACGGACAATGGTAGATACGCAGTATTTT.

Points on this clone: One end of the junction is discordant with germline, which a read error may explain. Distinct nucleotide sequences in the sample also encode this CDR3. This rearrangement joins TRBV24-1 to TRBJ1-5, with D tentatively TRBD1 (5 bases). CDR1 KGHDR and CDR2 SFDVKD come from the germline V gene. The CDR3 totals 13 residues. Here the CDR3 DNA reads TGTGCCACTAGTGTCAGGGACAATCAGCCCCAGCATTTT. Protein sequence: CATSVRDNQPQHF.

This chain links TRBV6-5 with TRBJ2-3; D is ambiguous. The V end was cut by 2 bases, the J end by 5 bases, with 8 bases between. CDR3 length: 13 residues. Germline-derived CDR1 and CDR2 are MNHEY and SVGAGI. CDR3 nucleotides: TGTGCCAGCAGTTACAGGGTTGGAGATACGCAGTATTTT. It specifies CASSYRVGDTQYF.

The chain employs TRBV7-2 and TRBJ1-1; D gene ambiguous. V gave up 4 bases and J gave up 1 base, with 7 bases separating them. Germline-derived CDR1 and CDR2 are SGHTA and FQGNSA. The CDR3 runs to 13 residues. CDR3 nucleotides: TGTGCCAGCAGCTCGGATCGGAACACTGAAGCTTTCTTT. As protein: CASSSDRNTEAFF.

The CDR3 DNA reads as TGTGCCAGTAGTATTCTCGGCAGGGAGGAGACCCAGTACTTC. Translating it yields CASSILGREETQYF. This sequence joins TRBV19 and TRBJ2-5; D might be TRBD1 or TRBD2, each matching 5 bases. Looked up from germline, CDR1 is LNHDA and CDR2 is SQIVND (reference sequence). V lost 3 bases, J lost 5 bases, and 13 bases lay in between. CDR3 length: 14 residues.

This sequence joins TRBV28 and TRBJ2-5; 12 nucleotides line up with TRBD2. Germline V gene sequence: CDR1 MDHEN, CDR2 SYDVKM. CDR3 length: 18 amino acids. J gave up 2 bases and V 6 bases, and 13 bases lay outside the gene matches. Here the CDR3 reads CASSSSRLAGGWQETQYF. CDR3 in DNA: TGTGCCAGCAGCTCCTCTCGGCTAGCGGGAGGGTGGCAAGAGACCCAGTACTTC. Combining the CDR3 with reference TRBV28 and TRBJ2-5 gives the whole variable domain DVKVTQSSRYLVKRTGEKVFLECVQDMDHENMFWYRQDPGLGLRLIYFSYDVKMKEKGDIPEGYSVSREKKERFSLILESASTNQTSMYLCASSSSRLAGGWQETQYFGPGTRLLVL.

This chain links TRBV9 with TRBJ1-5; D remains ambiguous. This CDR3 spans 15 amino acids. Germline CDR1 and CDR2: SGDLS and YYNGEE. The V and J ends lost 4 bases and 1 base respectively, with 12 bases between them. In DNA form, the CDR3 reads TGTGCCAGCAGCCGGGGTTTAGGGAGCAATCAGCCCCAGCATTTT. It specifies CASSRGLGSNQPQHF.

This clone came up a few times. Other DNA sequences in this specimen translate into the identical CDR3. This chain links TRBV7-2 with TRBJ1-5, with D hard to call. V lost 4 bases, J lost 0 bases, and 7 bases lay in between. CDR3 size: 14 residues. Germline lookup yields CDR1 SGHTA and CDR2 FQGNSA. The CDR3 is CASSSGYSNQPQHF. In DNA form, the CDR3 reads TGTGCCAGCAGCTCCGGGTATAGCAATCAGCCCCAGCATTTT.

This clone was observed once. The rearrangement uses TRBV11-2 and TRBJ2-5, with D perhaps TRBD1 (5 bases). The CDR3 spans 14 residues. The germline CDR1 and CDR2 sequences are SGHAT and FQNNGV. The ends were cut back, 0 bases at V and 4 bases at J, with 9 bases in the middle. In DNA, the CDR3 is TGTGCCAGCAGCTTAGAATCGGACACAGAGACCCAGTACTTC. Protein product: CASSLESDTETQYF.

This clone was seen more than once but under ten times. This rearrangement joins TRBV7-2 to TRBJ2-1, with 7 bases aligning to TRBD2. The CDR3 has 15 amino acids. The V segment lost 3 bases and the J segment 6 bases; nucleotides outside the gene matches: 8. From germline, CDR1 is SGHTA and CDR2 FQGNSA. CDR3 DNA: TGTGCCAGCAGCTTCGCGGGAGCGGTTCTCAATGAGCAGTTCTTC. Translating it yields CASSFAGAVLNEQFF.

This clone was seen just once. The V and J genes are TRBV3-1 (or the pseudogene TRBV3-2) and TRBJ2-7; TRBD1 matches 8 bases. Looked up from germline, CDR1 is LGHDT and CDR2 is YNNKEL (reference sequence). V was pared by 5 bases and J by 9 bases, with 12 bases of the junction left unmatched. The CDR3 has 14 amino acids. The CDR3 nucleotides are TGTGCCAGCAGCACGGGGATCGGACAGGGAGGGCAGTACTTC. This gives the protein CASSTGIGQGGQYF.

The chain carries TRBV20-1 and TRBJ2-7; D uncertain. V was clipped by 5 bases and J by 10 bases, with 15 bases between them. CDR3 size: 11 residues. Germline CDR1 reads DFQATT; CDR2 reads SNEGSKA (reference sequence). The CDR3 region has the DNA TGCAGTGCTCAAAGGGCGGATATACAGTACTTC. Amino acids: CSAQRADIQYF.